This is a list of T cell receptor beta chains from one sample in a study of post-analysis software for immune sequencing data. One entry per CDR3 protein, called by TCRdb with MiXCR from the PCR reads. The table lists 350,000 to 500,000 distinct CDR3 sequences, approximately 37% of them singletons, with around 8% in the top ten. Sequencing was done on a sample of blood. The receptors shown here come from a girl aged 2 to 9 with multiple sclerosis. Each CDR3 is given with its conserved first and last residue. Fields, in order: V gene, J gene, D gene, clone size, CDR3 protein, CDR3 DNA. A D gene is named only where the DNA matches it firmly. Part of the rows lack a size; the others show once, few, many or a class for expanded clones.

>TRBV5-1|TRBJ2-7|TRBD1|.
CASSTGQGPYEQYF
TGCGCCAGCAGCACAGGACAGGGACCCTACGAGCAGTACTTC
>TRBV4-3|TRBJ2-3|TRBD2|many
CASSQVGGRAGDTQYF
TGCGCCAGCAGCCAAGTGGGCGGGAGGGCCGGGGATACGCAGTATTTT
>TRBV5-5|TRBJ2-1|TRBD1|once
CASSPRFLTGADNEQFF
TGTGCCAGCAGCCCCCGTTTCCTGACAGGGGCCGACAATGAGCAGTTCTTC
>TRBV14|TRBJ2-1|.|.
CASSQGRLGGEQFF
TGTGCCAGCAGCCAAGGTCGGCTAGGGGGTGAGCAGTTCTTC
>TRBV6-5|TRBJ1-5|.|.
CASSQNTPGVNQPQHF
TGTGCCAGCAGTCAGAACACTCCTGGTGTCAATCAGCCCCAGCATTTT
>TRBV12-3/TRBV12-4|TRBJ1-2|.|once
CASSGQVYGYTF
TGTGCCAGCAGTGGGCAAGTCTATGGCTACACCTTC
>TRBV7-3|TRBJ2-2|.|.
CASSLLPGHGGGELFF
TGTGCCAGCAGCTTATTACCGGGCCACGGGGGCGGGGAGCTGTTTTTT
>TRBV27|TRBJ2-1|TRBD1|.
CASSLNRGNEQFF
TGTGCCAGCAGTTTAAACAGGGGGAATGAGCAGTTCTTC
>TRBV2|TRBJ2-7|.|.
CASRATGAYEQYF
TGTGCCAGCAGGGCAACGGGGGCCTACGAGCAGTACTTC
>TRBV18|TRBJ2-7|.|.
CASSPGSGEFGYEQYF
TGTGCCAGCTCACCAGGGTCGGGAGAATTCGGGTACGAGCAGTACTTC
>TRBV9|TRBJ1-5|.|.
CASSVGSEYQPQHF
TGTGCCAGCAGCGTAGGGTCAGAATATCAGCCCCAGCATTTT
>TRBV3-1|TRBJ2-7|.|.
CASSQDGDGRYEQYF
TGTGCCAGCAGCCAAGATGGAGACGGGAGATACGAGCAGTACTTC
>TRBV15|TRBJ1-2|.|.
CATSNERVNGYTF
TGTGCCACCAGCAACGAAAGGGTCAACGGCTACACCTTC
>TRBV10-3|TRBJ2-7|.|.
CAISEGVMTYEQYF
TGTGCCATCAGTGAGGGCGTAATGACCTACGAGCAGTACTTC
>TRBV7-2|TRBJ2-1|TRBD2|.
CASSLKGLAVLNNEQFF
TGTGCCAGCAGCTTAAAGGGACTAGCGGTGCTTAACAATGAGCAGTTCTTC
>TRBV6-5|TRBJ2-5|.|few
CASSYAAYQETQYF
TGTGCCAGCAGTTACGCGGCCTACCAAGAGACCCAGTACTTC
>TRBV7-2|TRBJ2-5|.|.
CASSLWVQETQYF
TGTGCCAGCAGCTTATGGGTCCAAGAGACCCAGTACTTC
>TRBV15|TRBJ2-1|.|.
CATKSGSNNEQFF
TGTGCCACCAAATCGGGTAGCAACAATGAGCAGTTCTTC
>TRBV5-1|TRBJ1-1|TRBD1|.
CASSSTGVGTEAFF
TGCGCCAGCAGTTCCACAGGGGTAGGCACTGAAGCTTTCTTT
>TRBV5-6|TRBJ2-7|TRBD2|.
CASSFKRLAGVREQYF
TGTGCCAGCAGCTTCAAACGACTAGCGGGAGTGCGCGAGCAGTACTTC
>TRBV12-5|TRBJ2-3|.|.
CASGFGRGLAETTDTRYF
TGTGCTAGTGGTTTCGGCAGGGGGCTAGCGGAGACCACAGATACGCGGTATTTT
>TRBV7-3|TRBJ2-3|.|many
CASSLGLTDTQYF
TGTGCCAGCAGCTTAGGCCTCACAGATACGCAGTATTTT
>TRBV20-1|TRBJ1-2|.|few
CSAIRSKPAGGYTF
TGCAGTGCTATTCGCAGCAAACCGGCGGGGGGCTACACCTTC
>TRBV20-1|TRBJ2-7|TRBD2|few
CSARGVLAGGAYEQYF
TGCAGTGCTAGGGGGGTTTTGGCGGGAGGTGCCTACGAGCAGTACTTC
>TRBV19|TRBJ2-1|TRBD2|.
CASSESGSSYNEQFF
TGTGCCAGTAGTGAGAGCGGGAGTAGCTACAATGAGCAGTTCTTC
>TRBV13|TRBJ2-1|.|.
CASSSLNQGNEQFF
TGTGCCAGCAGCTCCTTAAATCAGGGCAATGAGCAGTTCTTC
>TRBV5-5|TRBJ2-7|TRBD1|few
CASSHPRGTGGKKQYF
TGTGCCAGCAGCCACCCACGAGGGACAGGGGGCAAGAAGCAGTACTTC
>TRBV5-1|TRBJ2-1|TRBD2|.
CASWRGDYLYNEQFF
TGCGCCAGCTGGCGGGGGGACTATTTATACAATGAGCAGTTCTTC
>TRBV28|TRBJ2-5|.|once
CASRFRGAGTQYF
TGTGCCAGCAGGTTTCGGGGGGCTGGGACCCAGTACTTC
>TRBV4-3|TRBJ2-5|TRBD2|.
CASSQWTSGEEETQYF
TGCGCCAGCAGCCAATGGACTAGCGGGGAGGAAGAGACCCAGTACTTC
>TRBV5-1|TRBJ2-7|TRBD2|.
CASSFTGGTYEQYF
TGCGCCAGCAGCTTTACGGGGGGGACCTACGAGCAGTACTTC
>TRBV6-6|TRBJ2-1|TRBD2|few
CASVSGGNNEQFF
TGTGCCAGCGTTAGCGGGGGAAACAATGAGCAGTTCTTC
>TRBV4-1|TRBJ2-7|.|.
CASSQWSLPDRAYEQYF
TGCGCCAGCAGCCAGTGGAGTTTGCCGGACAGAGCCTACGAGCAGTACTTC
>TRBV3-1|TRBJ1-6|.|.
CASSQDRVWLGPLHF
TGTGCCAGCAGCCAAGATCGAGTGTGGCTAGGGCCCCTCCACTTT
>TRBV20-1|TRBJ2-7|TRBD2|few
CSARDALAGARGEQYF
TGCAGTGCTAGAGATGCCCTAGCGGGAGCGAGGGGCGAGCAGTACTTC
>TRBV3-1|TRBJ1-1|.|.
CASSQLVTGNTEAFF
TGTGCCAGCAGCCAACTAGTAACAGGGAACACTGAAGCTTTCTTT
>TRBV29-1|TRBJ2-7|TRBD2|.
CSIERGLAGGYEQYF
TGCAGCATTGAGAGGGGACTAGCGGGAGGGTACGAGCAGTACTTC
>TRBV7-9|TRBJ2-3|TRBD2|few
CASRLAGEDTQYF
TGTGCCAGCAGACTAGCGGGGGAAGATACGCAGTATTTT
>TRBV11-2|TRBJ2-1|TRBD2|.
CASSQRTSGGEQFF
TGTGCCAGCAGCCAACGGACTAGCGGTGGTGAGCAGTTCTTC
>TRBV29-1|TRBJ2-7|.|.
CSTRGPESYEQYF
TGCAGCACGCGGGGGCCGGAAAGTTACGAGCAGTACTTC
>TRBV4-1|TRBJ2-3|TRBD2|.
CASSQDVGFRERGSTDTQYF
TGCGCCAGCAGCCAAGATGTTGGGTTCAGGGAGCGGGGATCCACAGATACGCAGTATTTT
>TRBV11-2|TRBJ2-7|TRBD1|.
CASSAGLGQNEAYF
TGTGCCAGCAGCGCCGGGTTGGGACAGAACGAGGCGTACTTC
>TRBV12-3/TRBV12-4|TRBJ1-5|.|.
CASSLQSGTQPQHF
TGTGCCAGCAGTTTGCAGTCAGGGACTCAGCCCCAGCATTTT
>TRBV25-1|TRBJ2-5|.|.
CASSEGTGGETQYF
TGTGCCAGCAGTGAAGGGACTGGTGGAGAGACCCAGTACTTC
>TRBV5-1|TRBJ2-1|.|few
CASSPGSPLAYNEQFF
TGCGCCAGCAGCCCCGGATCCCCTTTAGCCTACAATGAGCAGTTCTTC